The 28 T cell receptor beta chains listed next were all sequenced from one sample in a study of blood T cell repertoires in COVID-19. Some clones are missing from TCRdb's copy, which holds only in-frame ones; the method was immunoSEQ multiplex PCR. Found here are 160,000 or so clones, about 90% of them singletons; the top ten hold roughly 3.1%. The specimen sequenced was peripheral blood. These receptors were obtained from a man in his sixties with acute or convalescent COVID-19.

The table lists this clone with a count of one. This chain links TRBV30 with TRBJ1-2; 11 positions agree with TRBD1. Germline CDR1 and CDR2: GTSNPN and SVGIG (reference sequence). The CDR3 loop spans 12 amino acids. With V trimmed by 8 bases and J by 4 bases, 3 bases remained unmatched. CDR3 in DNA: TGTGCCCGGACAGGGGGCATCTATGGCTACACCTTC. It is translated as CARTGGIYGYTF.

The rearrangement joins TRBV5-1 to TRBJ1-3, with TRBD1 matching over 7 bases. Germline CDR1 and CDR2: SGHRS and YFSETQ. The V and J ends lost 5 bases and 0 bases, in that order; junction bases with no gene match: 8. CDR3 size: 16 residues. CDR3: CASRDYGQVSGNTIYF. CDR3 nucleotide sequence: TGCGCCAGCAGGGACTATGGACAGGTCTCTGGAAACACCATATATTTT.

The chain carries TRBV5-1 and TRBJ2-3; D remains ambiguous. This CDR3 region has 16 residues. Trimming took off 0 bases at V and 3 bases at J, with 14 bases between the two ends. Germline assignment: CDR1 SGHRS and CDR2 YFSETQ. CDR3 loop: CASSLAQQAGTDTQYF. In nucleotides, the CDR3 is TGCGCCAGCAGCTTGGCCCAGCAGGCAGGAACAGATACGCAGTATTTT.

The V call is TRBV12-5, the J call TRBJ2-1; weak D call: TRBD2 (5 bases). Germline CDR1 reads LGHNT; CDR2 reads FRNRAP. The CDR3 length is 12 residues. V lost 1 base and J 7 bases, leaving 5 bases between the germline ends. CDR3 region: CASGLAGNEQFF. In DNA form, the CDR3 reads TGTGCTAGTGGTTTGGCGGGAAATGAGCAGTTCTTC.

The V and J genes are TRBV6-5 and TRBJ2-7; 7 positions agree with TRBD1. CDR3 length equals 14 residues. With V trimmed by 5 bases and J by 3 bases, 7 bases remained unmatched. Germline lookup yields CDR1 MNHEY and CDR2 SVGAGI. The CDR3 DNA reads TGTGCCAGCAGTCCCTCCGGGACAGACTACGAGCAGTACTTC. This encodes CASSPSGTDYEQYF.

This clone was detected only once. The chain is built from TRBV7-6 and TRBJ2-1; no reliable D call. CDR1 and CDR2 (germline): SGHVS, FNYEAQ. V was shortened by 1 base and J by 5 bases, with 15 bases between the two germline ends. The CDR3 length is 16 residues. The CDR3 DNA reads TGTGCCAGCAGCTTAGTGTATAGGAGAAAAGACAATGAGCAGTTCTTC. This sequence encodes CASSLVYRRKDNEQFF.

V and J are TRBV18 and TRBJ1-1; possible D gene TRBD1, 5 bases. The CDR3 is 12 amino acids. Looked up from germline, CDR1 is KGHSH and CDR2 is LQKENI. V gave up 4 bases and J gave up 12 bases, with 15 bases separating them. Here the CDR3 reads CASSLQQGPPFF. Here the CDR3 DNA reads TGTGCCAGCTCACTTCAGCAGGGCCCTCCTTTCTTT. The full variable domain, with the rest looked up from reference TRBV18 and TRBJ1-1, is NAGVMQNPRHLVRRRGQEARLRCSPMKGHSHVYWYRQLPEEGLKFMVYLQKENIIDESGMPKERFSAEFPKEGPSILRIQQVVRGDSAAYFCASSLQQGPPFFGQGTRLTVV.

The chain employs TRBV6-6 and TRBJ1-4; D unclear. Trimming pared 7 bases from V and 7 bases from J, leaving 13 bases between. Germline V gene data show CDR1 as MNHNY and CDR2 as SVGAGI (reference sequence). This CDR3 contains 13 residues. In nucleotides, the CDR3 is TGTGCCAGCAAGAGGGATTCAGTTGAAAAACTGTTTTTT. This translates into CASKRDSVEKLFF.

The V and J genes are TRBV18 and TRBJ1-1, with TRBD1 identical over 7 bases. CDR1 and CDR2 (germline): KGHSH, LQKENI. The CDR3 runs 16 residues. J gave up 5 bases and V 0 bases, and 9 bases lay outside the gene matches. CDR3 sequence reads: CASSPPVAPGGTEAFF. CDR3 DNA: TGTGCCAGCTCACCACCGGTGGCACCAGGGGGGACTGAAGCTTTCTTT. Variable domain in full (rest from reference TRBV18 and TRBJ1-1): NAGVMQNPRHLVRRRGQEARLRCSPMKGHSHVYWYRQLPEEGLKFMVYLQKENIIDESGMPKERFSAEFPKEGPSILRIQQVVRGDSAAYFCASSPPVAPGGTEAFFGQGTRLTVV.

This sequence joins TRBV27 and TRBJ1-1, with 10 bases lining up with TRBD1. Germline trimming cut 5 bases from V and 7 bases from J; bases unmatched to any gene: 7. From germline, CDR1 is MNHEY and CDR2 SMNVEV (reference sequence). The CDR3 spans 14 residues. The CDR3 region is CASSQARDRGEAFF. Here the CDR3 DNA reads TGTGCCAGCAGTCAGGCCCGGGACAGGGGTGAAGCTTTCTTT.

The chain recombines TRBV14 with TRBJ1-1; D not resolved. This CDR3 contains 13 residues. Germline CDR1 SGHDN, CDR2 FVKESK. V lost 0 bases to trimming and J lost 3 bases, with 5 bases between them. The CDR3 DNA is TGTGCCAGCAGCCAAGACAGTTACACTGAAGCTTTCTTT. Protein product: CASSQDSYTEAFF.

The CDR3 DNA reads TGTGCCAGCAGTAGCGCTCGGTCGGTGAATCAGCCCCAGCATTTT. Its protein is CASSSARSVNQPQHF. The V gene is TRBV6-5, the J gene TRBJ1-5; unclear D gene. The V gene's germline CDR1 is MNHEY and CDR2 SVGAGI. This CDR3 comprises 15 residues. Trimming stripped 5 bases from V and 4 bases from J, with 15 bases between.

V and J are TRBV5-1 and TRBJ1-1; TRBD1 agrees at 7 bases. Germline CDR1 reads SGHRS; CDR2 reads YFSETQ. The CDR3 totals 16 residues. V lost 2 bases, J lost 6 bases, and 13 bases stayed unmatched. Here the CDR3 DNA reads TGCGCCAGCAGCTTCCTGCCGGGACAGAAGATTGCTGAAGCTTTCTTT. Translated: CASSFLPGQKIAEAFF.

V is TRBV19 and J is TRBJ1-6; TRBD1 aligns across 7 bases. CDR3 length: 14 residues. With V trimmed by 8 bases and J by 7 bases, 8 bases remained unmatched. Germline V gene lookup returns CDR1 LNHDA and CDR2 SQIVND (reference sequence). The CDR3 loop is CASRTGTANSPLHF. The CDR3 nucleotides read TGTGCCAGTCGAACTGGGACAGCGAATTCACCCCTCCACTTT.

The J gene is TRBJ1-5, the V gene TRBV4-1; unclear D gene. The V gene's germline CDR1 is MGHRA and CDR2 YSYEKL. V gave up 4 bases and J gave up 7 bases, with 14 bases separating them. The CDR3 loop spans 14 amino acids. The CDR3 DNA follows: TGCGCCAGCAGCCCGGAGGTGGCCCGCCAGCCCCAGCATTTT. Translated, it gives CASSPEVARQPQHF.

The chain is built from TRBV2 and TRBJ2-7; TRBD1 matches 7 bases. The CDR3 runs 15 residues. Germline assignment: CDR1 SNHLY and CDR2 FYNNEI. V lost 5 bases, J lost 0 bases, and 7 bases stayed unmatched. CDR3 sequence (DNA): TGTGCCAGCAGTCCACAGGGGCGATCCTCCTACGAGCAGTACTTC. It yields the protein CASSPQGRSSYEQYF.

The chain recombines TRBV2 with TRBJ2-2, with D uncertain. The CDR3 is made up of 12 amino acids. Trimming took off 5 bases at V and 6 bases at J, with 7 bases between the two ends. Germline V gene lookup returns CDR1 SNHLY and CDR2 FYNNEI. This CDR3 reads CASSPYPGELFF. CDR3 coding DNA: TGTGCCAGCAGTCCGTATCCCGGGGAGCTGTTTTTT.

The rearrangement joins TRBV5-4 to TRBJ1-2; TRBD1 agrees at 7 bases. Germline lookup yields CDR1 SGHNT and CDR2 YYREEE (reference sequence). With 0 bases clipped from V and 7 bases from J, the junction kept 9 bases outside the gene matches. The CDR3 loop spans 15 amino acids. CDR3 amino acids: CASSLDSTGDGGYTF. CDR3 bases: TGTGCCAGCAGCTTGGATAGCACAGGGGATGGTGGCTACACCTTC.

Written as DNA, the CDR3 is TGTGCCACCAGTGGGGGGACAGAAAGTTATCAGCCCCAGCATTTT. Translation: CATSGGTESYQPQHF. The chain couples TRBV24-1 to TRBJ1-5, with 7 bases that match TRBD1. CDR1 and CDR2 (germline): KGHDR, SFDVKD. The junction had 8 bases not matched to a gene; V was cut back by 5 bases and J by 5 bases. This CDR3 is 15 amino acids long.

The chain recombines TRBV5-4 with TRBJ2-5, with 7 nucleotides matching TRBD1. V shed 6 bases, J shed 4 bases, and the junction held 12 bases outside the gene matches. Germline V CDR1 and CDR2: SGHNT, YYREEE (reference sequence). This CDR3 comprises 15 residues. The CDR3 coding sequence is TGTGCCAGCAACGATTACAGGGGAGCGCGAGAGACCCAGTACTTC. As protein: CASNDYRGARETQYF.

As for this clone: A junction boundary mismatches the germline segment, possibly from a read error. This chain connects TRBV7-7 to TRBJ1-1; possibly TRBD1 for D (5 bases). Germline CDR1 and CDR2: SSHAT and FNYEAQ (reference sequence). CDR3 length: 14 residues. CDR3 DNA sequence: TGTGCTAGCAGCCCGGTGGGGGGACGGAATGAAGCTTTCTTT. Encoded protein: CASSPVGGRNEAFF.

The chain employs TRBV5-4 and TRBJ1-2; D perhaps matches TRBD1 (5 bases). Trimming took 4 bases from V and 1 from J, leaving 17 bases between them. The germline V gene encodes CDR1 SGHNT and CDR2 YYREEE (reference sequence). CDR3 length: 16 amino acids. CDR3 DNA sequence: TGTGCCAGCAGCCCCCCGGCAGGGAAATTTAACTATGGCTACACCTTC. Residues: CASSPPAGKFNYGYTF.

The chain joins TRBV7-2 to TRBJ2-6, with TRBD1 matching 8 bases. Per the germline V gene, CDR1 is SGHTA and CDR2 is FQGNSA. CDR3 size: 14 residues. Unmatched junction bases numbered 5, after V lost 5 bases and J lost 8 bases. DNA for the CDR3: TGTGCCAGCAGCCAACGGGACAGGACCAACGTCCTGACTTTC. It yields the protein CASSQRDRTNVLTF.

The gene calls are TRBV5-5 and TRBJ2-7, with 10 bases lining up with TRBD1. This CDR3 spans 15 amino acids. Trimming at V came to 2 bases and at J to 6 bases, leaving 8 bases not matched to a gene. The V gene's germline CDR1 is SGHKS and CDR2 YYEKEE (reference sequence). CDR3 loop: CASSFQPGQGFEQYF. In nucleotides, the CDR3 is TGTGCCAGCAGCTTTCAACCGGGACAGGGGTTCGAGCAGTACTTC.

The chain links TRBV7-2 to TRBJ2-7; TRBD2 agrees at 12 bases. Germline V gene lookup returns CDR1 SGHTA and CDR2 FQGNSA. CDR3 size: 15 residues. With V trimmed by 4 bases and J by 6 bases, 7 bases remained unmatched. The CDR3 reads CASSSRTSGALEQYF. DNA of the CDR3: TGTGCCAGCAGCTCAAGGACTAGCGGGGCTCTCGAGCAGTACTTC.

V is TRBV7-9 and J is TRBJ1-1; TRBD1 might be the D (6 bases). The CDR3 extends over 13 amino acids. Trimming left V 6 bases short and J 7 bases short, with 15 bases between. Per the germline V gene, CDR1 is SEHNR and CDR2 is FQNEAQ (reference sequence). This chain's CDR3 is CASSLTGTSEAFF. CDR3 DNA sequence: TGTGCCAGCAGTTTAACAGGGACCAGTGAAGCTTTCTTT. The complete variable domain, with remaining parts taken from reference TRBV7-9 and TRBJ1-1, reads DTGVSQNPRHKITKRGQNVTFRCDPISEHNRLYWYRQTLGQGPEFLTYFQNEAQLEKSRLLSDRFSAERPKGSFSTLEIQRTEQGDSAMYLCASSLTGTSEAFFGQGTRLTVV.

This chain joins TRBV21-1 and TRBJ1-3; the table's D call of TRBD1 was not tested on the DNA. TRBV21-1 constitutes a pseudogene. The CDR3 runs 18 residues. This chain's CDR3 is CASSKFRQKQPRCNTIYF. In nucleotides, the CDR3 is TGTGCCAGCAGCAAGTTTAGACAGAAGCAACCAAGGTGTAACACCATATATTTT.

The chain carries TRBV5-1 and TRBJ2-7; 9 nucleotides line up with TRBD1. The V gene end was trimmed by 4 bases and the J gene end by 3 bases; junction bases not matched to a gene: 11. The germline gives CDR1 SGHRS, CDR2 YFSETQ. This CDR3 comprises 16 residues. In nucleotides, the CDR3 is TGCGCCAGCAGCCGGAACACAGGGGGCCTGGGCTACGAGCAGTACTTC. This codes for CASSRNTGGLGYEQYF.